Reported below is one T cell receptor (beta chain). Germline CDR1 is MNHEY and CDR2 is SMNVEV (reference sequence). This CDR3 contains 13 residues. Trimming cost V 3 bases and J 5 bases, with 8 bases left between them. The entry originates in a study of blood T cell repertoires in COVID-19. About the study: The United States, Italy and Spain supplied acute and convalescent COVID-19 samples. Sources were T cells, B-cell-depleted T cells, or PBMCs; the material itself was cDNA or gDNA.

Original handling: Amplification from reference gene primers served as the basis for estimated nucleated cell counts. Only in-frame clones appear in the TCRdb table, and some are missing; sequencing was by immunoSEQ multiplex PCR. D and trimming come from the DNA, and the V and J calls and clone size come from that table. The sample includes about 210,000 clones, around 80% of them seen just once. Specimen: peripheral blood. The chain links TRBV27 to TRBJ2-1; perhaps TRBD1 as D (6 bases). This receptor was taken from a woman in her forties with acute or convalescent COVID-19. CDR3 protein: CASSFSGDNEQFF. The CDR3 nucleotides read TGTGCCAGCAGTTTCTCAGGGGACAATGAGCAGTTCTTC.